This passage covers 30 T cell receptor beta chains from one sample sequenced in a study of OX40 agonist ivuxolimab in advanced cancers. Profiling relied on immunoSEQ multiplex PCR, and the TCRdb table lists in-frame clones only, not all of them. Seen here are 80,000 to 95,000 clones, 90% to 95% observed once, and the top ten hold roughly 0.5%. Sequencing used CD4+ or CD8+ T cells sorted from blood, obtained in a trial of the OX40 agonist ivuxolimab. The receptor set was obtained from an adult with an advanced solid tumor such as melanoma, head and neck, liver or kidney cancer.

The chain links TRBV18 to TRBJ1-1; 7 positions agree with TRBD1. CDR1 is KGHSH, CDR2 LQKENI, per germline. The CDR3 runs 14 residues. Trimming removed 6 bases from V and 0 bases from J; junction bases left unmatched: 4. The CDR3: CASSIDRVNTEAFF. For the CDR3, the DNA is TGTGCCAGCTCCATCGACAGGGTGAACACTGAAGCTTTCTTT.

The gene calls are TRBV4-2 and TRBJ2-5; no clear D gene. Germline assignment: CDR1 LGHNA and CDR2 YNFKEQ. The germline V and J ends were trimmed by 9 bases and 0 bases, with 11 bases remaining between them. This CDR3 has 13 amino acids. In DNA form, the CDR3 reads TGTGCCAGTTCCCCCCGGGACCAAGAGACCCAGTACTTC. It translates to CASSPRDQETQYF.

The rearrangement uses TRBV9 and TRBJ2-5; 7 bases match TRBD1. This CDR3 is 14 amino acids long. V lost 9 bases to trimming and J lost 3 bases; unmatched junction nucleotides: 11. The germline gives CDR1 SGDLS, CDR2 YYNGEE. CDR3 in DNA: TGTGCCACCAACAGGGGACAATTCGAAGAGACCCAGTACTTC. It translates to CATNRGQFEETQYF.

Comments on this clone: Within the sample, other DNA sequences also encode this same CDR3. The chain links TRBV30 to TRBJ2-7, with D uncertain. In germline, CDR1 is GTSNPN, CDR2 SVGIG (reference sequence). Trimming removed 2 bases from V and 3 bases from J, with 11 bases in between. This CDR3 is built from 13 residues. The CDR3 nucleotides read TGTGCCTGGAGTTCCACTCTGAGCTACGAGCAGTACTTC. It specifies CAWSSTLSYEQYF.

V usage is TRBV4-1 and J usage is TRBJ1-4, with D unclear. Germline CDR1 reads MGHRA; CDR2 reads YSYEKL. V was shortened by 4 bases and J by 0 bases, with 9 bases between the two germline ends. This CDR3 has 15 amino acids. CDR3 protein: CASSREGSTNEKLFF. CDR3 bases: TGCGCCAGCAGCCGAGAGGGTTCAACTAATGAAAAACTGTTTTTT.

This clone occurred a few times. CDR3 protein: CASSIGTSGTEAFF. In nucleotides, the CDR3 is TGCGCCAGCAGCATAGGGACGTCGGGTACTGAAGCTTTCTTT. The chain combines TRBV5-1 with TRBJ1-1; D may be TRBD1 (5 bases). Germline V gene data show CDR1 as SGHRS and CDR2 as YFSETQ. The CDR3 is made up of 14 amino acids. Deletions cut 4 bases from V and 5 bases from J, with 15 bases between.

This chain links TRBV5-6 with TRBJ1-1; D not certain. V lost 0 bases and J lost 1, with 4 bases in between. The CDR3 covers 13 residues. Germline values: CDR1 SGHDT, CDR2 YYEEEE. CDR3 residues: CASSLAGNTEAFF. CDR3 nucleotide sequence: TGTGCCAGCAGCTTGGCAGGGAACACTGAAGCTTTCTTT. Drawing the rest from reference TRBV5-6 and TRBJ1-1, the complete variable domain is DAGVTQSPTHLIKTRGQQVTLRCSPKSGHDTVSWYQQALGQGPQFIFQYYEEEERQRGNFPDRFSGHQFPNYSSELNVNALLLGDSALYLCASSLAGNTEAFFGQGTRLTVV.

The V gene is TRBV9, the J gene TRBJ1-2; a possible D gene is TRBD1 (5 bases). The CDR3 consists of 13 residues. V lost 4 bases to trimming and J lost 7 bases, with 14 bases between them. Germline V gene lookup returns CDR1 SGDLS and CDR2 YYNGEE. In nucleotides, the CDR3 is TGTGCCAGCAGCCCTCTCGGGGGGGGTGGCTACACCTTC. Translating gives CASSPLGGGGYTF.

This clone was recorded only once. The gene calls are TRBV5-1 and TRBJ2-5; no definite D call. Germline assignment: CDR1 SGHRS and CDR2 YFSETQ. The CDR3 is made up of 14 amino acids. V was pared by 0 bases and J by 4 bases, with 10 bases between. CDR3 sequence (DNA): TGCGCCAGCAGCTTGGGGAGTAGCCCAGAGACCCAGTACTTC. This translates into CASSLGSSPETQYF.

The chain links TRBV5-4 to TRBJ2-3; D gene ambiguous. The CDR3 length is 14 residues. Germline CDR1 is SGHNT and CDR2 is YYREEE (reference sequence). Trimming cost V 0 bases and J 11 bases, with 16 bases left between them. This CDR3 reads CASSLAGVPTVQYF. The CDR3 region has the DNA TGTGCCAGCAGCTTGGCTGGGGTTCCCACCGTGCAGTATTTT.

J is TRBJ2-6 and V is TRBV27; no firm D call. The V gene's germline CDR1 is MNHEY and CDR2 SMNVEV (reference sequence). V was cut by 7 bases and J by 4 bases, with 14 bases left in between. The CDR3 has 15 amino acids. CDR3 coding DNA: TGTGCCAGCATGAGTGTAAGGGCAGGGGCCAACGTCCTGACTTTC. Translation: CASMSVRAGANVLTF.

The genes are TRBV29-1 and TRBJ1-2, with 9 bases fitting TRBD1. Trimming removed 3 bases from V and 5 bases from J; junction bases left unmatched: 7. The CDR3 runs to 14 residues. The germline CDR1 and CDR2 sequences are SQVTM and ANQGSEA. The CDR3 coding sequence is TGCAGCGTTGAGCGTCCCGGGACAGGGTATGGCTACACCTTC. It encodes CSVERPGTGYGYTF.

The chain uses TRBV19 and TRBJ1-5, with D tentatively TRBD1 (6 bases). The CDR3 runs 15 residues. CDR1 and CDR2 (germline): LNHDA, SQIVND (reference sequence). V lost 6 bases and J lost 5, with 17 bases in between. The CDR3, as DNA: TGTGCCAGTAGCCCGGTCCTCAGGGGTGATCAGCCCCAGCATTTT. It is translated as CASSPVLRGDQPQHF.

This clone was seen a single time. The rearrangement joins TRBV5-1 to TRBJ2-1; TRBD1 aligns across 10 bases. V lost 4 bases to trimming and J lost 3 bases; unmatched junction nucleotides: 4. Germline V gene lookup returns CDR1 SGHRS and CDR2 YFSETQ. The CDR3 length is 15 residues. DNA of the CDR3: TGCGCCAGCAGCCCCAGGACAGGGGGCTACAATGAGCAGTTCTTC. Residues: CASSPRTGGYNEQFF.

J is TRBJ2-1 and V is TRBV7-9, with 8 bases that match TRBD2. J gave up 5 bases and V 3 bases, and 6 bases lay outside the gene matches. The CDR3 is 15 residues long. CDR1 SEHNR and CDR2 FQNEAQ come from the germline V gene (reference sequence). CDR3 nucleotide sequence: TGTGCCAGCAGCTTCTCCGGGGGGGCTCACAATGAGCAGTTCTTC. It yields the protein CASSFSGGAHNEQFF. Supplemented by reference TRBV7-9 and TRBJ2-1, the full variable domain reads DTGVSQNPRHKITKRGQNVTFRCDPISEHNRLYWYRQTLGQGPEFLTYFQNEAQLEKSRLLSDRFSAERPKGSFSTLEIQRTEQGDSAMYLCASSFSGGAHNEQFFGPGTRLTVL.

The gene calls are TRBV11-3 and TRBJ2-7; D gene unclear. The germline CDR1 and CDR2 sequences are SGHNT and YENEEA. Between the trimmed V and J ends, which lost 3 bases and 0 bases, there was a span of 9 bases. The CDR3 consists of 14 residues. CDR3 nucleotide sequence: TGTGCCAGCAGCTTGACGGAATTCTCCTACGAGCAGTACTTC. Protein product: CASSLTEFSYEQYF. Full variable domain (remainder filled in from reference TRBV11-3 and TRBJ2-7): EAGVVQSPRYKIIEKKQPVAFWCNPISGHNTLYWYLQNLGQGPELLIRYENEEAVDDSQLPKDRFSAERLKGVDSTLKIQPAELGDSAVYLCASSLTEFSYEQYFGPGTRLTVT.

This chain joins TRBV21-1 and TRBJ2-7; the table's D call of TRBD2 was not tested on the DNA. TRBV21-1 is a pseudogene. The CDR3 consists of 16 residues. CDR3 region: CASSKMRLVKPYEQYF. The CDR3 nucleotides read TGTGCCAGCAGCAAGATGCGACTGGTTAAACCCTACGAGCAGTACTTC.

The rearrangement links TRBV6-1 to TRBJ1-2; the D is unclear. Germline V gene lookup returns CDR1 MNHNS and CDR2 SASEGT. V was trimmed by 0 bases and J by 0 bases, leaving 8 bases between them. The CDR3 spans 15 residues. The CDR3 loop reads CASSEAPGTNYGYTF. The DNA of the CDR3 is TGTGCCAGCAGTGAAGCACCGGGGACTAACTATGGCTACACCTTC.

A single count supports this clone. The rearrangement joins TRBV25-1 to TRBJ1-5; maybe TRBD1 (5 bases). The CDR3 covers 14 residues. V was cut by 1 base and J by 5 bases, with 9 bases left in between. CDR1 and CDR2 from the germline V gene are MGHDK and SYGVNS. The CDR3 sequence: CASSESGNYQPQHF. As DNA, the CDR3 is TGTGCCAGCAGTGAATCAGGGAACTATCAGCCCCAGCATTTT.

This clone was seen just once. The chain employs TRBV10-2 and TRBJ1-5; TRBD1 matches 11 bases. This CDR3 has 13 amino acids. Germline assignment: CDR1 WSHSY and CDR2 SAAADI. The trim removed 6 bases at V and 9 bases at J, leaving 4 bases unmatched. The CDR3 nucleotides read TGCGCCAGCAGGGACAGGGGGCAAGGGCCCCAGCATTTT. Amino acid sequence: CASRDRGQGPQHF.

CDR3 sequence (DNA): TGTGCCAGCAGCACCGGGGTAGCGGGGGGGCAGAATGAGCAGTTCTTC. Residues: CASSTGVAGGQNEQFF. The V and J genes are TRBV9 and TRBJ2-1, with 11 bases fitting TRBD2. Germline CDR1 is SGDLS and CDR2 is YYNGEE. This CDR3 region has 16 residues. Trimming took 4 bases from V and 7 from J; bases not matched to a gene: 10.

The chain is built from TRBV11-3 and TRBJ1-1, with TRBD1 as a possible D gene (5 bases). The CDR3 length is 14 residues. Germline CDR1 SGHNT, CDR2 YENEEA. Trimming removed 3 bases from V and 1 base from J, with 9 bases in between. For the CDR3, the DNA is TGTGCCAGCAGCTTCAGCGGGGCGAACACTGAAGCTTTCTTT. Translating gives CASSFSGANTEAFF.

The rearrangement joins TRBV27 to TRBJ2-1; either TRBD1 or TRBD2 may supply D (6 bases each). The CDR3 length is 13 residues. In germline, CDR1 is MNHEY, CDR2 SMNVEV (reference sequence). Trimming took off 7 bases at V and 10 bases at J, with 17 bases between the two ends. Written as DNA, the CDR3 is TGTGCCAGCACAGGGGCGGGGAAGGGGGAGCAGTTCTTC. As protein: CASTGAGKGEQFF.

The rearrangement links TRBV11-3 to TRBJ2-2; TRBD2 aligns across 13 bases. Trimming at V came to 4 bases and at J to 9 bases, leaving 20 bases not matched to a gene. The CDR3 runs to 20 residues. Germline lookup yields CDR1 SGHNT and CDR2 YENEEA. CDR3 loop: CASSSTRTGTSGAPVRELFF. CDR3 DNA: TGTGCCAGCAGCTCGACTAGGACCGGGACTAGCGGGGCCCCAGTACGGGAGCTGTTTTTT.

This rearrangement joins TRBV14 to TRBJ2-5, with D perhaps matching TRBD1 (5 bases). This CDR3 spans 13 amino acids. The V gene lost 4 bases and the J gene lost 6 bases, with 12 bases spanning the gap. Germline CDR1 is SGHDN and CDR2 is FVKESK. The CDR3 spells CASSPEDTQTQYF. The CDR3 DNA reads as TGTGCCAGCAGCCCCGAGGACACGCAGACCCAGTACTTC. Supplemented by reference TRBV14 and TRBJ2-5, the full variable domain reads EAGVTQFPSHSVIEKGQTVTLRCDPISGHDNLYWYRRVMGKEIKFLLHFVKESKQDESGMPNNRFLAERTGGTYSTLKVQPAELEDSGVYFCASSPEDTQTQYFGPGTRLLVL.

V is TRBV19 and J is TRBJ1-1; D is possibly TRBD1 (6 bases). The germline V and J ends were trimmed by 9 bases and 3 bases, with 23 bases remaining between them. CDR3 size: 16 residues. Germline V lookup: CDR1 LNHDA, CDR2 SQIVND (reference sequence). The CDR3 DNA reads as TGTGCCAGCGAACAGGGAACCCTCGGGGGTTACACTGAAGCTTTCTTT. This gives the protein CASEQGTLGGYTEAFF.

The chain combines TRBV5-1 with TRBJ1-1, with no clear D. The CDR3 is made up of 15 amino acids. Trimming cost V 0 bases and J 5 bases, with 14 bases left between them. CDR1 and CDR2 from the germline V gene are SGHRS and YFSETQ. CDR3 sequence: CASSLAPGGVTEAFF. In nucleotides, the CDR3 is TGCGCCAGCAGCTTGGCCCCAGGTGGGGTTACTGAAGCTTTCTTT.

The rearrangement uses TRBV11-2 and TRBJ2-7; 8 bases map to TRBD2. The V gene's germline CDR1 is SGHAT and CDR2 FQNNGV. With V trimmed by 3 bases and J by 2 bases, 3 bases remained unmatched. The CDR3 contains 14 residues. CDR3 sequence (DNA): TGTGCCAGCAGCTTCTTAGCGGGACCCTACGAGCAGTACTTC. Amino acids: CASSFLAGPYEQYF.

This clone has a handful of counts. The genes are TRBV9 and TRBJ2-2, with D maybe TRBD2 (6 bases). This CDR3 comprises 15 residues. Trimming took off 2 bases at V and 6 bases at J, with 14 bases between the two ends. Germline loops: CDR1 SGDLS, CDR2 YYNGEE. The CDR3 spells CASSVETRYPGELFF. The CDR3, as DNA: TGTGCCAGCAGCGTTGAGACTAGATATCCCGGGGAGCTGTTTTTT.

CDR3 nucleotide sequence: TGTGCCAGTAGTATAGCGGCGGGACAGCCCCAGCATTTT. Residues: CASSIAAGQPQHF. This chain connects TRBV19 to TRBJ1-5, with D unresolved. This CDR3 spans 13 amino acids. Germline CDR1 is LNHDA and CDR2 is SQIVND (reference sequence). Trimming removed 1 base from V and 7 bases from J, with 8 bases in between.